These 18 T cell receptor beta chains share one sample of origin, sequenced in a study of molecular identifiers for immune sequencing clone quantification. TCRdb ran MiXCR on the PCR reads and lists one entry per CDR3 protein. The repertoire includes about 510,000 distinct CDR3 sequences, about 25% of them detected once, and under 0.85% sits in the top ten. Sequencing was carried out using naive CD8+ T cells from blood, with Jurkat cell RNA spiked in. Indicated subset: FACS-sorted CD8+CD4-CCR7+CD45RA+ naive T cells. The source of these receptors is a human donor in good health. Some libraries in this study had Jurkat cell RNA spiked in.

This clonotype was seen ten or more times. This chain joins TRBV12-3 or TRBV12-4 and TRBJ1-1, with TRBD1 matching 9 bases. This CDR3 is 14 amino acids long. Losses at the gene ends were 6 bases for V and 1 base for J; bases not matched to a gene: 3. The CDR3 sequence is CASRRGQGNTEAFF. CDR3 bases: TGTGCCAGCAGGAGGGGACAGGGGAACACTGAAGCTTTCTTT.

With respect to this clonotype: A much larger clone lies one base from this, so it may be a read error. The CDR3 DNA sequence: TGTGCCAGCAGTCTTGAGGGGACCTATGGCTACACCTTC. Encoded protein: CASSLEGTYGYTF. V is TRBV27 and J is TRBJ1-2, with D possibly being TRBD1 (5 bases). Germline lookup yields CDR1 MNHEY and CDR2 SMNVEV (reference sequence). CDR3 size: 13 residues. Between the trimmed V and J ends, which lost 5 bases and 4 bases, there was a span of 11 bases.

Worth noting for this clonotype: A single base separates this from a much larger clone, so it may be a read error. The rearrangement links TRBV3-1 to TRBJ2-4, with 7 positions matching TRBD1. V lost 0 bases, J lost 11 bases, and 7 bases stayed unmatched. The CDR3 totals 14 residues. Germline CDR1 reads LGHDT; CDR2 reads YNNKEL (reference sequence). As DNA, the CDR3 is TGTGCCAGCAGCCAAGATTGGCAGGGGGACGTTCAGTACTTC. Translating gives CASSQDWQGDVQYF.

In its sample, this clonotype was seen many times. The genes are TRBV4-1 and TRBJ1-1, with a weak D call TRBD1 (5 bases). The CDR3 is 14 residues long. The V gene's germline CDR1 is MGHRA and CDR2 YSYEKL. V gave up 1 base and J gave up 8 bases, with 14 bases separating them. CDR3 sequence: CASSQVVAGSEAFF. The CDR3 DNA follows: TGCGCCAGCAGCCAAGTAGTAGCAGGGAGCGAAGCTTTCTTT.

Turning to this clonotype: The junction departs from germline at one end; a sequencing error may be responsible. J is TRBJ2-7 and V is TRBV3-1; 12 bases agree with TRBD1. CDR1 and CDR2 (germline): LGHDT, YNNKEL (reference sequence). The CDR3 has 12 amino acids. CDR3 residues: CARGTGGYEHYF. The CDR3 nucleotides read TGTGCCCGCGGGACAGGGGGCTACGAGCACTACTTC.

This clonotype occurred a few times. CDR3 sequence: CASSFVAGESYNEQFF. CDR3 in DNA: TGTGCCAGCAGTTTCGTAGCGGGAGAGTCCTACAATGAGCAGTTCTTC. The chain joins TRBV28 to TRBJ2-1; 9 bases agree with TRBD2. The CDR3 is 16 residues long. J gave up 1 base and V 3 bases, and 4 bases lay outside the gene matches. CDR1 is MDHEN and CDR2 is SYDVKM in the germline V gene.

Only a few counts were recorded for this clonotype. The V and J genes are TRBV20-1 and TRBJ2-7, with 11 bases that match TRBD1. Trimming removed 0 bases from V and 4 bases from J; junction bases left unmatched: 5. This CDR3 has 15 amino acids. CDR1 and CDR2 (germline): DFQATT, SNEGSKA (reference sequence). The CDR3 sequence: CSARDRDRGLYEQYF. The CDR3 nucleotides read TGCAGTGCTAGAGACCGGGACAGGGGGTTATACGAGCAGTACTTC.

The rearrangement links TRBV18 to TRBJ2-5; the D gene could be TRBD1 or TRBD2 (5 bases each). The CDR3 spans 15 residues. CDR1 and CDR2 from the germline V gene are KGHSH and LQKENI. With 4 bases removed from V and 4 bases from J, the gap between germline ends came to 16 bases. In DNA form, the CDR3 reads TGTGCCAGCTCACTAGGGGACGTGCCGCCAGAGACCCAGTACTTC. It codes for CASSLGDVPPETQYF.

This clonotype occurred once. The V and J genes are TRBV4-1 and TRBJ1-3; D is undetermined. The CDR3 is 15 residues long. Germline V CDR1 and CDR2: MGHRA, YSYEKL. V was pared by 1 base and J by 0 bases, with 7 bases between. This CDR3 reads CASSQAVVSGNTIYF. The CDR3 DNA follows: TGCGCCAGCAGCCAAGCCGTAGTCTCTGGAAACACCATATATTTT.

This clonotype was seen a single time. The chain uses TRBV28 and TRBJ2-3, with a tentative D call TRBD2 (5 bases). Trimming left V 5 bases short and J 1 base short, with 13 bases between. From germline, CDR1 is MDHEN and CDR2 SYDVKM. CDR3 length: 15 residues. Here the CDR3 DNA reads TGTGCCAGCAGTAAGAGAGGGCGGGGCACAGATACGCAGTATTTT. This gives the protein CASSKRGRGTDTQYF.

For this clonotype: A much larger clone sits a single nucleotide away, making a read error possible. This chain links TRBV4-3 with TRBJ1-1; D remains ambiguous. The CDR3 length is 15 residues. Germline V gene data show CDR1 as LGHNA and CDR2 as YSLEER. The CDR3: CASSQDMGIRTAAFF. The CDR3 DNA is TGCGCCAGCAGCCAAGATATGGGTATTCGGACTGCAGCTTTCTTT.

In regard to this clonotype: A much bigger clone sits one base away, suggesting this may be a read error. The V and J genes are TRBV9 and TRBJ1-1, with 7 bases fitting TRBD1. Germline CDR1 and CDR2: SGDLS and YYNGEE. CDR3 length: 15 residues. The CDR3 nucleotides are TGTGCCAGCAGCACGTCAGGGACAGCGAACACTGAAACTTTCTTT. Amino acid sequence: CASSTSGTANTETFF.

This clonotype was recorded a few times. The chain links TRBV6-6 to TRBJ1-6, with D tentatively TRBD1 (6 bases). This CDR3 contains 17 residues. Germline CDR1 is MNHNY and CDR2 is SVGAGI (reference sequence). With 2 bases removed from V and 0 bases from J, the gap between germline ends came to 11 bases. The CDR3 DNA reads as TGTGCCAGCAGTTACACCCTACAGGGCTCCTATAATTCACCCCTCCACTTT. This encodes CASSYTLQGSYNSPLHF.

The chain combines TRBV20-1 with TRBJ2-5; TRBD2 aligns across 10 bases. The V gene end was trimmed by 5 bases and the J gene end by 5 bases; junction bases not matched to a gene: 11. The CDR3 runs 15 residues. Per germline, CDR1 DFQATT and CDR2 SNEGSKA (reference sequence). The CDR3 region is CSAGSLAGFSETQYF. The CDR3 DNA reads as TGCAGTGCTGGCTCACTAGCGGGGTTTTCTGAGACCCAGTACTTC.

This clonotype was observed once. A much larger clone differs from this one at a single base, so this may be a read error. The V call is TRBV7-8, the J call TRBJ1-4; D is perhaps TRBD1 (5 bases). Germline V CDR1 and CDR2: SGHVS, FQNEAQ. There are 15 residues in the CDR3. CDR3 protein: CASSLVGRSNDKLFF. The CDR3 nucleotides are TGTGCCAGCAGCTTAGTGGGGCGGTCTAATGATAAACTGTTTTTT. Based on the CDR3 plus reference TRBV7-8 and TRBJ1-4, the full variable domain is GAGVSQSPRYKVAKRGQDVALRCDPISGHVSLFWYQQALGQGPEFLTYFQNEAQLDKSGLPSDRFFAERPEGSVSTLKIQRTQQEDSAVYLCASSLVGRSNDKLFFGSGTQLSVL.

V is TRBV27 and J is TRBJ1-1; D not certain. This CDR3 is built from 16 residues. Trimming took off 5 bases at V and 2 bases at J, with 18 bases between the two ends. The germline V gene encodes CDR1 MNHEY and CDR2 SMNVEV (reference sequence). CDR3: CASSLTTTPANTEAFF. The CDR3 DNA follows: TGTGCCAGCAGTCTTACTACTACTCCAGCCAACACTGAAGCTTTCTTT.

This clonotype occurred many times. As DNA, the CDR3 is TGTGCCAGCAGCCCGACCGATGCAGATACGCAGTATTTT. Protein: CASSPTDADTQYF. This chain joins TRBV7-2 and TRBJ2-3; D is unclear. This CDR3 is 13 amino acids long. V lost 5 bases to trimming and J lost 4 bases, with 10 bases between them. Germline V gives CDR1 SGHTA, CDR2 FQGNSA.

The chain links TRBV27 to TRBJ2-7; 14 bases agree with TRBD2. J lost 6 bases, V lost 4 bases, and 5 bases had no gene match. Per the germline V gene, CDR1 is MNHEY and CDR2 is SMNVEV (reference sequence). This CDR3 is built from 15 residues. This chain's CDR3 is CASSSGLAGVGEQYF. In nucleotides, the CDR3 is TGTGCCAGCAGTTCGGGACTAGCGGGAGTAGGCGAGCAGTACTTC.